These 26 T cell receptor beta chains were all obtained from the same sample, sequenced in a study of blood T cell repertoires in COVID-19. Sequencing was performed with immunoSEQ multiplex PCR; in TCRdb, only in-frame clones are kept and a portion is missing. Of a few hundred thousand clones detected, roughly 90% appear once; the ten largest clones hold roughly 4.1%. The sequencing sample was made of peripheral blood. The receptors were gathered from a woman between 50 and 59 years old with active or convalescent COVID-19.

The rearrangement joins TRBV7-9 to TRBJ2-7, with TRBD2 as a possible D gene (6 bases). V was clipped by 5 bases and J by 7 bases, with 15 bases between them. Germline CDR1 reads SEHNR; CDR2 reads FQNEAQ (reference sequence). The CDR3 covers 13 residues. CDR3 bases: TGTGCCAGCAGCCGCCGGGAGCTGAGTGAGCAGTACTTC. This sequence encodes CASSRRELSEQYF.

The V gene is TRBV19, the J gene TRBJ2-1; 15 bases align to TRBD2. There are 15 residues in the CDR3. V shed 7 bases, J shed 9 bases, and the junction held 7 bases outside the gene matches. Germline CDR1 is LNHDA and CDR2 is SQIVND (reference sequence). CDR3 bases: TGTGCCAGTACACGGGGACTAGCGGGAGGAGGTGAGCAGTTCTTC. Residues: CASTRGLAGGGEQFF.

On this clone: One end of the junction does not line up with germline, which may come from a read error. V gene TRBV6-2 or TRBV6-3 combines with J gene TRBJ1-1; 9 nucleotides match TRBD1. CDR1 is MNHEY and CDR2 is SVGEGT in the germline V gene. This CDR3 is built from 11 residues. CDR3 in amino acids: CASSIRDRACF. CDR3 nucleotide sequence: TGTGCCAGCAGTATCCGGGACAGGGCGTGTTTT.

V gene TRBV5-5 combines with J gene TRBJ2-3; TRBD2 matches at 8 bases. Per the germline V gene, CDR1 is SGHKS and CDR2 is YYEKEE (reference sequence). V shed 0 bases and J 6 bases; nucleotides not matched to a gene: 6. This CDR3 is built from 15 residues. The CDR3 nucleotides read TGTGCCAGCAGCTTGGTGCCGGGGGGGAGTGATACGCAGTATTTT. It translates to CASSLVPGGSDTQYF. The entire variable domain, with the rest obtained from reference TRBV5-5 and TRBJ2-3, is as follows: DAGVTQSPTHLIKTRGQQVTLRCSPISGHKSVSWYQQVLGQGPQFIFQYYEKEERGRGNFPDRFSARQFPNYSSELNVNALLLGDSALYLCASSLVPGGSDTQYFGPGTRLTVL.

This clone has a handful of counts. This chain uses TRBV16 with TRBJ1-3; D remains unclear. CDR3 size: 16 residues. The germline CDR1 and CDR2 sequences are KGHSY and FQNENV. V was cut by 1 base and J by 2 bases, with 12 bases left in between. The chain's CDR3 is CASSQFATSPGNTIYF. The CDR3 DNA reads TGTGCCAGCAGCCAATTCGCGACTTCTCCTGGAAACACCATATATTTT.

The gene calls are TRBV19 and TRBJ2-7; D unclear. Looked up from germline, CDR1 is LNHDA and CDR2 is SQIVND (reference sequence). This CDR3 spans 14 amino acids. Trimming shortened V by 2 bases and J by 3 bases, and 11 bases separated the two germline ends. CDR3 in DNA: TGTGCCAGTAGTATAAAGTATGCAGACTACGAGCAGTACTTC. Residues: CASSIKYADYEQYF.

This chain links TRBV27 with TRBJ2-3; TRBD2 agrees at 8 bases. Losses at the gene ends were 2 bases for V and 4 bases for J; bases not matched to a gene: 5. In germline, CDR1 is MNHEY, CDR2 SMNVEV (reference sequence). There are 15 residues in the CDR3. The CDR3 nucleotides read TGTGCCAGCAGTTTAAGACTAGCGAGGGCAGATACGCAGTATTTT. Residues: CASSLRLARADTQYF.

The chain has TRBV6-4 and TRBJ1-2, with 9 bases that match TRBD1. CDR1 MRHNA and CDR2 SNTAGT come from the germline V gene. The CDR3 spans 17 residues. V gave up 5 bases and J gave up 3 bases; unmatched junction bases: 13. This CDR3 reads CASSPPGGDRVDYGYTF. The CDR3 DNA is TGTGCCAGCAGTCCCCCGGGGGGGGACAGGGTCGACTATGGCTACACCTTC.

The genes are TRBV7-9 and TRBJ1-1; D gene uncertain. CDR3 length: 13 amino acids. V shed 2 bases and J shed 4 bases, with 8 bases lying between them. Germline V gene lookup returns CDR1 SEHNR and CDR2 FQNEAQ (reference sequence). The CDR3 reads CASSLREATEAFF. CDR3 in DNA: TGTGCCAGCAGCTTACGAGAAGCCACTGAAGCTTTCTTT.

This rearrangement joins TRBV7-8 to TRBJ2-3, with 9 bases aligning to TRBD2. Germline V gives CDR1 SGHVS, CDR2 FQNEAQ. V lost 5 bases, J lost 3 bases, and 12 bases stayed unmatched. The CDR3 loop spans 17 amino acids. The CDR3 DNA is TGTGCCAGCAGCCCGTTCCCGGGACTAGCTGAGACAGATACGCAGTATTTT. It specifies CASSPFPGLAETDTQYF.

V usage is TRBV7-3 and J usage is TRBJ2-1, with D tentatively TRBD1 (5 bases). This CDR3 region has 15 residues. Germline loops: CDR1 SGHTA, CDR2 FQGTGA. The V end lost 1 base, the J end lost 5 bases, and 12 bases lay between the germline ends. CDR3 nucleotide sequence: TGTGCCAGCAGCTTAAGGGGCCAAGGGGACAATGAGCAGTTCTTC. It is translated as CASSLRGQGDNEQFF.

The V gene is TRBV11-2, the J gene TRBJ2-3, with 8 positions matching TRBD1. The CDR3 runs to 15 residues. Germline trimming cut 5 bases from V and 0 bases from J; bases unmatched to any gene: 4. The germline V gene encodes CDR1 SGHAT and CDR2 FQNNGV. This chain's CDR3 is CASSSGQGSTDTQYF. CDR3 coding DNA: TGTGCCAGCAGCAGCGGACAGGGTAGCACAGATACGCAGTATTTT.

The chain joins TRBV28 to TRBJ1-1, with D perhaps matching TRBD1 (6 bases). CDR1 and CDR2 from the germline V gene are MDHEN and SYDVKM. The V and J ends lost 8 bases and 3 bases respectively, with 16 bases between them. This CDR3 has 14 amino acids. CDR3 in DNA: TGTGCCAGCGGACTCACAGGGATTCACACTGAAGCTTTCTTT. Translation gives CASGLTGIHTEAFF. The variable domain in full, with the rest retrieved from reference TRBV28 and TRBJ1-1, is DVKVTQSSRYLVKRTGEKVFLECVQDMDHENMFWYRQDPGLGLRLIYFSYDVKMKEKGDIPEGYSVSREKKERFSLILESASTNQTSMYLCASGLTGIHTEAFFGQGTRLTVV.

The chain has TRBV28 and TRBJ2-1, with 9 bases identical to TRBD2. V lost 2 bases and J lost 4; bases outside the gene matches: 6. The CDR3 is made up of 16 amino acids. Germline-derived CDR1 and CDR2 are MDHEN and SYDVKM. The CDR3 DNA is TGTGCCAGCAGTTTAAGAGGGACTAGCACATACAATGAGCAGTTCTTC. It is translated as CASSLRGTSTYNEQFF.

This chain links TRBV6-2 or TRBV6-3 with TRBJ2-7, with D possibly TRBD2 on 6 matching bases. This CDR3 region has 15 residues. Looked up from germline, CDR1 is MNHEY and CDR2 is SVGEGT. V lost 5 bases, J lost 2 bases, and 16 bases lay in between. This CDR3 reads CASSLRRDLPYEQYF. The CDR3 nucleotides read TGTGCCAGCAGTCTCCGGCGGGACTTACCCTACGAGCAGTACTTC.

The chain combines TRBV11-1 with TRBJ2-5; 11 nucleotides agree with TRBD1. Germline-derived CDR1 and CDR2 are SGHAT and FQDESV (reference sequence). Trimming took 5 bases from V and 4 from J; bases not matched to a gene: 6. CDR3 size: 15 residues. CDR3 region: CASSRGQGAGETQYF. DNA of the CDR3: TGTGCCAGCAGCAGAGGACAGGGGGCCGGAGAGACCCAGTACTTC.

The rearrangement joins TRBV5-6 to TRBJ2-1; the D gene is possibly TRBD1 (5 bases). Trimming took off 0 bases at V and 8 bases at J, with 9 bases between the two ends. The CDR3 runs 13 residues. The germline V gene has CDR1 SGHDT and CDR2 YYEEEE. CDR3 sequence: CASSLVQGDEQFF. The CDR3 region has the DNA TGTGCCAGCAGCTTGGTGCAAGGGGATGAGCAGTTCTTC.

V is TRBV5-1 and J is TRBJ2-1, with 10 positions matching TRBD1. Unmatched junction bases numbered 11, after V lost 4 bases and J lost 10 bases. CDR3 length: 15 residues. CDR1 is SGHRS, CDR2 YFSETQ, per germline. The CDR3 DNA sequence: TGCGCCAGCAGCGCACAAGACAGGGGGCGCGGGGAGCAGTTCTTC. Protein sequence: CASSAQDRGRGEQFF.

This clone was detected only a few times. This chain links TRBV7-9 with TRBJ2-1; D is unresolved. Trimming shortened V by 5 bases and J by 7 bases, and 12 bases separated the two germline ends. Germline V gene lookup returns CDR1 SEHNR and CDR2 FQNEAQ (reference sequence). This CDR3 contains 13 residues. The CDR3 protein is CASSARSLNEQFF. The CDR3 DNA follows: TGTGCCAGCAGCGCTAGGTCGTTAAATGAGCAGTTCTTC.

The V call is TRBV7-9, the J call TRBJ2-2, with 7 bases aligning to TRBD1. V dropped 5 bases and J dropped 4; count of bases not matched to a gene: 7. Germline CDR1 is SEHNR and CDR2 is FQNEAQ (reference sequence). The length of the CDR3 is 15 residues. In DNA, the CDR3 is TGTGCCAGCAGCACCCGACAGGGCCCCACCGGGGAGCTGTTTTTT. Its protein product is CASSTRQGPTGELFF.

The J gene is TRBJ1-2, the V gene TRBV18; 9 bases map to TRBD1. Germline trimming cut 5 bases from V and 0 bases from J; bases unmatched to any gene: 4. CDR3 length: 15 amino acids. The V gene's germline CDR1 is KGHSH and CDR2 LQKENI. The CDR3 coding sequence is TGTGCCAGCTCATCACAGGGGGCGACTAACTATGGCTACACCTTC. Translated: CASSSQGATNYGYTF.

The chain is built from TRBV5-5 and TRBJ1-1; D may be TRBD1 (5 bases). This CDR3 comprises 15 residues. Per germline, CDR1 SGHKS and CDR2 YYEKEE (reference sequence). V was cut by 3 bases and J by 4 bases, with 16 bases left in between. CDR3 DNA sequence: TGTGCCAGCAGCTCCGTGGGGGGGTCGGGCACTGAAGCTTTCTTT. The encoded protein is CASSSVGGSGTEAFF.

This clone was observed a single time. The V call is TRBV5-1, the J call TRBJ2-7, with a weak D call TRBD2 (6 bases). This CDR3 is built from 16 residues. The germline V gene encodes CDR1 SGHRS and CDR2 YFSETQ. V was cut by 0 bases and J by 7 bases, with 20 bases left in between. The chain's CDR3 is CASSLASMDYVKEQYF. The CDR3 coding sequence is TGCGCCAGCAGCTTGGCCTCCATGGACTACGTTAAAGAGCAGTACTTC.

A single count supports this clone. The gene calls are TRBV3-1 (or the pseudogene TRBV3-2) and TRBJ1-4; the D gene is possibly TRBD1 (5 bases). Germline lookup yields CDR1 LGHDT and CDR2 YNNKEL (reference sequence). V was cut by 4 bases and J by 5 bases, with 8 bases left in between. The CDR3 is made up of 13 amino acids. The CDR3 loop is CASSRRGNEKLFF. The DNA of the CDR3 is TGTGCCAGCAGCCGGAGGGGAAATGAAAAACTGTTTTTT.

J is TRBJ1-3 and V is TRBV28; D not resolved. Trimming took off 10 bases at V and 0 bases at J, with 13 bases between the two ends. The CDR3 has 14 amino acids. Germline V lookup: CDR1 MDHEN, CDR2 SYDVKM. The CDR3 DNA follows: TGTGCCACCGGGCGGGCGGCCTCTGGAAACACCATATATTTT. Amino acid sequence: CATGRAASGNTIYF.

This clone was found once. The chain couples TRBV25-1 to TRBJ2-3, with D uncertain. V was clipped by 4 bases and J by 6 bases, with 14 bases between them. The CDR3 loop spans 14 amino acids. Germline CDR1 and CDR2: MGHDK and SYGVNS. The CDR3 sequence is CASSVPAGGDTQYF. In DNA form, the CDR3 reads TGTGCCAGCAGTGTCCCCGCCGGCGGTGATACGCAGTATTTT.